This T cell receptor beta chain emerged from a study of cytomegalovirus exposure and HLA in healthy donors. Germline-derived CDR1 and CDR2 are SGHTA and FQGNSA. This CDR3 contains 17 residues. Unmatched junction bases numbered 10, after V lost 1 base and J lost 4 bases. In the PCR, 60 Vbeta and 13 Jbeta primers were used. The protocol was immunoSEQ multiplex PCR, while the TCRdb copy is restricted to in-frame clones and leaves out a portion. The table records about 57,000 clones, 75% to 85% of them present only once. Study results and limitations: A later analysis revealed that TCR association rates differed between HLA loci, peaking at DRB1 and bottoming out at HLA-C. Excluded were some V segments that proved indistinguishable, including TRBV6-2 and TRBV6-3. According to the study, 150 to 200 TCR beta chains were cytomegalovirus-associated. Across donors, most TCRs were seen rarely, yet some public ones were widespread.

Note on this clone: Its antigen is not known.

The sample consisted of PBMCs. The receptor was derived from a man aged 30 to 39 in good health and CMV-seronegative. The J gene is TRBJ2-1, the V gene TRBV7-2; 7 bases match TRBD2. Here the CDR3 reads CASSLGLSYGRYNEQFF. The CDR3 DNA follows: TGTGCCAGCAGCTTAGGCCTATCCTACGGGAGGTACAATGAGCAGTTCTTC.